This T cell receptor (beta chain) was identified during a study of blood T cell repertoires in COVID-19. The protocol was immunoSEQ multiplex PCR, while the TCRdb copy is restricted to in-frame clones and leaves out a portion. The data hold 350,000 to 450,000 clones, with about 89% observed a single time. The CDR3 length is 15 residues. Looked up from germline, CDR1 is ENHRY and CDR2 is SYGVKD. V shed 2 bases and J shed 0 bases, with 10 bases lying between them. Sequencing used peripheral blood. The chain carries TRBV10-3 and TRBJ2-5; weak D call: TRBD2 (5 bases). This receptor was taken from a woman aged 60-75 years with COVID-19, enrolled during active disease. CDR3 DNA sequence: TGTGCCATCAGTGAGGGCCGACTACACCAAGAGACCCAGTACTTC. It is translated as CAISEGRLHQETQYF.